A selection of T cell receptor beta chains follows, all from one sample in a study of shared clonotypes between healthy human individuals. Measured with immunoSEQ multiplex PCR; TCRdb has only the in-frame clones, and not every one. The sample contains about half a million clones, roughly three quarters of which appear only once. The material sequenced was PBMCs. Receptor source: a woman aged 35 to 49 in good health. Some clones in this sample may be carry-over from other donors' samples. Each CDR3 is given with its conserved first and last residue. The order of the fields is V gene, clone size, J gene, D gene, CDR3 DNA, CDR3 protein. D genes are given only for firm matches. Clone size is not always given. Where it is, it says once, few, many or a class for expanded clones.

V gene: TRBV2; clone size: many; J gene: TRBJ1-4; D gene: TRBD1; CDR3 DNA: TGTGCCAGCAGTAACCCCGGGACAGGGATTGAAAAACTGTTTTTT; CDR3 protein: CASSNPGTGIEKLFF
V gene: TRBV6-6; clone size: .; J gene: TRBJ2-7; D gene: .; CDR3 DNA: TGTGCCAGCAGTTACTCGGGGGCGTCATCTACGGAGCAGTACTTC; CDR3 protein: CASSYSGASSTEQYF
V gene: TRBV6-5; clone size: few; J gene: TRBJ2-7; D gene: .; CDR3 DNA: TGTGCCAGCAGCCGGCAGCGAACAGCCTACGAGCAGTACTTC; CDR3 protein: CASSRQRTAYEQYF
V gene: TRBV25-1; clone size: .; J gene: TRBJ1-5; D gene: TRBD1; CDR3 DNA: TGTGCCAGCAGTCGAGGGGGCGCCGGCAATCAGCCCCAGCATTTT; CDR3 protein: CASSRGGAGNQPQHF
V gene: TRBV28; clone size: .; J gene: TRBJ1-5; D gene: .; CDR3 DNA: TGTGCCAGCAGTTTAATGAATCAGCCCCAGCATTTT; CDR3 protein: CASSLMNQPQHF
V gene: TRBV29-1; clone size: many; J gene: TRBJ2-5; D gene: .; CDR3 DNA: TGCAGCCGCCTCCGTAAGGGGACCCACCAAGAGACCCAGTACTTC; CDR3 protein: CSRLRKGTHQETQYF
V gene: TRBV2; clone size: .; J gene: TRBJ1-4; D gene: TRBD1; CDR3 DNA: TGTGCCGGCAAAAGACAGGGGCATGAAAAACTGTTTTTT; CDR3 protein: CAGKRQGHEKLFF
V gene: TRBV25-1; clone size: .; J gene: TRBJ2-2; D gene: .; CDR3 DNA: TGTGCCAGCACGGACAGCGGGGACACCGGGGAGCTGTTTTTT; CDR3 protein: CASTDSGDTGELFF
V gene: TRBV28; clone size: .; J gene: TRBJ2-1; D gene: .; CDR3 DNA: TGTGCCAGCAGTTTCACAGTTAATGAGCAGTTCTTC; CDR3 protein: CASSFTVNEQFF
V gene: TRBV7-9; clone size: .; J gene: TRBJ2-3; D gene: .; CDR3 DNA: TGTGCCAGCAGCTCATATACAGATACGCAGTATTTT; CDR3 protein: CASSSYTDTQYF
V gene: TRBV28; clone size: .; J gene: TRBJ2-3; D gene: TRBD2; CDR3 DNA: TGTGCCTGCTACGGACTAGCTTCTAGCACAGATACGCAGTATTTT; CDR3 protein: CACYGLASSTDTQYF
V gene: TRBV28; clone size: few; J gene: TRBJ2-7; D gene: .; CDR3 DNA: TGTGCCAGCAGTACCCCCGGAGCCTACGAGCAGTACTTC; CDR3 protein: CASSTPGAYEQYF
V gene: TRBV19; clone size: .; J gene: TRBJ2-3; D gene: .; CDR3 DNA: TGTGCCAGTACGGAGGGGCCCCGCACAGATACGCAGTATTTT; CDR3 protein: CASTEGPRTDTQYF
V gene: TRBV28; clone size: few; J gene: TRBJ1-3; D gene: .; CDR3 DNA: TGTGCCAGCATCCCTTCCCCCCCGGTCTCTGGAAACACCATATATTTT; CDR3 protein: CASIPSPPVSGNTIYF
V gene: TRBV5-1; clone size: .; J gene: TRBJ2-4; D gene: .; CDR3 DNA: TGCGCCAGCAGCTTGGCCCTAGGGGACATTCAGTACTTC; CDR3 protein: CASSLALGDIQYF
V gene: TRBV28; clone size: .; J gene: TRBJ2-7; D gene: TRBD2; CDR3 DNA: TGTGCCAGCATCAGCGGGAGGGGGATCTACGAGCAGTACTTC; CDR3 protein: CASISGRGIYEQYF
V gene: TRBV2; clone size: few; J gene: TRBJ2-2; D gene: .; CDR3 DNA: TGTGCCAGCAGTGCTTACACCGGGGAGCTGTTTTTT; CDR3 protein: CASSAYTGELFF
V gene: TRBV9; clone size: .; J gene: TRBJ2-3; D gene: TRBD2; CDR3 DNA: TGTGCCAGCAGCGTAGGACTAGCGGGAGCGGCAGATACGCAGTATTTT; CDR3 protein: CASSVGLAGAADTQYF
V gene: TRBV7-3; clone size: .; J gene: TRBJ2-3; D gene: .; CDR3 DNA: TGTGCCAGCAGCCCGAACTGGGGAGATACGCAGTATTTT; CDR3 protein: CASSPNWGDTQYF
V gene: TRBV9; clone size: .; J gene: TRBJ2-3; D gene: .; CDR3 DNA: TGTGCCAGCAGCGTAGGCGGGGTTAGCACAGATACGCAGTATTTT; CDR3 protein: CASSVGGVSTDTQYF
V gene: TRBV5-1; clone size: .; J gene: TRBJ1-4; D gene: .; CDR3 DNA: TGCGCCAGCAGCTTGGATAGCGGCGGGACTGAAAAACTGTTTTTT; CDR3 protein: CASSLDSGGTEKLFF
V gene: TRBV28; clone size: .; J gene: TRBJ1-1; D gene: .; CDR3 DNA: TGTGCCAGCAGTTTGTGGACAGACGGGAACACTGAAGCTTTCTTT; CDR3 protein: CASSLWTDGNTEAFF
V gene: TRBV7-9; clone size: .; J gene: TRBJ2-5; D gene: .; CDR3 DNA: TGTGCCAGCAGCTTAGCTCTCGGGAGCGGGGAGACCCAGTACTTC; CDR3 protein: CASSLALGSGETQYF
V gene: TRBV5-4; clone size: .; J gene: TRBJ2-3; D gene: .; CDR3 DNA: TGTGCCAGCAGCTTAAGGGGGACGGGAACAGATACGCAGTATTTT; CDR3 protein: CASSLRGTGTDTQYF
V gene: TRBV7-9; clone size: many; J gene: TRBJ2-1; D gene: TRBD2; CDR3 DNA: TGTGCCAGCAGCACTAGCGGGAGTTCTCCCAATGAGCAGTTCTTC; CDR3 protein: CASSTSGSSPNEQFF
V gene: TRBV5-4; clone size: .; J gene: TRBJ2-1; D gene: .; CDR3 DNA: TGTGCCAGCAGCCCAAAGGACAATGAGCAGTTCTTC; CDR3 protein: CASSPKDNEQFF
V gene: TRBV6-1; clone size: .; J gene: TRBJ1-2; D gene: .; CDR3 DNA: TGTGCCAGCAGTGAAGCTGTCAGAAACTATGGCTACACCTTC; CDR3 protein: CASSEAVRNYGYTF
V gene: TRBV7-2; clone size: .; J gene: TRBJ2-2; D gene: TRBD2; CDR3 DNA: TGTGCCAGCAGCTTAGATGGACTAGCGGGGAAAACCGGGGAGCTGTTTTTT; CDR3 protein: CASSLDGLAGKTGELFF
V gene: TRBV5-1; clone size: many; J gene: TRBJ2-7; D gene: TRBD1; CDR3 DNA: TGCGCCAGCAACTTGCAGGGGGCAAACGAGCAGTACTTC; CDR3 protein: CASNLQGANEQYF
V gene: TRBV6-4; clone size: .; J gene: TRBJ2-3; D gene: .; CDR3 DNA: TGTGCCAGCAGAAGGACACTCACTAGCACAGATACGCAGTATTTT; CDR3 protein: CASRRTLTSTDTQYF
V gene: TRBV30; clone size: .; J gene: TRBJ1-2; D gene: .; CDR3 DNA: TGTGCCTGGAGTGGGGTTAACTATGGCTACACCTTC; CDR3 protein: CAWSGVNYGYTF
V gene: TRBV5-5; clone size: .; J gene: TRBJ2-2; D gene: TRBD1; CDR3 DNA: TGTGCCAGCAGCTTGGGACAGGGGGGCGCCGGGGAGCTGTTTTTT; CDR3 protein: CASSLGQGGAGELFF
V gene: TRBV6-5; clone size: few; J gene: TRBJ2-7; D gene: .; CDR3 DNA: TGTGCCAGCAGCCCCCGGAGGCACGAGCAGTACTTC; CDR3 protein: CASSPRRHEQYF
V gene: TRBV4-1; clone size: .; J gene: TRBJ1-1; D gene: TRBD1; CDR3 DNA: TGCGCCAGCAGCCGAAAGGGACAGACGAACACTGAAGCTTTCTTT; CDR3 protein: CASSRKGQTNTEAFF
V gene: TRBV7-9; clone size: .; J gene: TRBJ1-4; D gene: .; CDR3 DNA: TGTGCCAGCTTAAGAACAGGGACCGCTAATGAAAAACTGTTTTTT; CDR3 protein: CASLRTGTANEKLFF
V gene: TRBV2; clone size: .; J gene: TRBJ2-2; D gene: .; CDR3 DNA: TGTGCCAGCAGTGAAGCGCACCCGGGGGAGCTGTTTTTT; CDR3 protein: CASSEAHPGELFF
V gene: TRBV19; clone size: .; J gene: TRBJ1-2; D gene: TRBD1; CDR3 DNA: TGTGCCAGTTCGGAGGCCGGGACAGAAATTTATGGCTACACCTTC; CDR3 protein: CASSEAGTEIYGYTF
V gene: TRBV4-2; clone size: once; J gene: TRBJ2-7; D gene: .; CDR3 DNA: TGTGCCAGCAGCCCAGGGACGGGCGCCTACGAGCAGTACTTC; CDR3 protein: CASSPGTGAYEQYF
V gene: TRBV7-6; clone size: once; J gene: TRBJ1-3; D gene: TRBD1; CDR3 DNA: TGTGCCAGCAGCTTAGGGACAGGGAATGGAAACACCATATATTTT; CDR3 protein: CASSLGTGNGNTIYF
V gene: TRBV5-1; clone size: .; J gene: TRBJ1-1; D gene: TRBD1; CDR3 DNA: TGCGCCAGCAGCTCCCGGACAGGGGGTAACACTGAAGCTTTCTTT; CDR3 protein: CASSSRTGGNTEAFF
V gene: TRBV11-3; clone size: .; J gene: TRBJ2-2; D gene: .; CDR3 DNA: TGTGCCAGCAGCTTTATGGGAGGAGCCGGGGAGCTGTTTTTT; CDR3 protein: CASSFMGGAGELFF
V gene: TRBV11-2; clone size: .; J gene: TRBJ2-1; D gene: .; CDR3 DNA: TGTGCCAGCAGCTTAGCGGGGGGCCCCTACAATGAGCAGTTCTTC; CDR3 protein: CASSLAGGPYNEQFF
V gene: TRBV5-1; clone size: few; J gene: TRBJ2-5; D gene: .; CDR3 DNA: TGCGCCAGCAGCCCACCAGGGGAGACCCAGTACTTC; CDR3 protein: CASSPPGETQYF
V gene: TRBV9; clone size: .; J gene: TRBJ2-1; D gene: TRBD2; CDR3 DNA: TGTGCCAGCAGCGTGGTTGACCCGCGGGGGTACAATGAGCAGTTCTTC; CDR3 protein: CASSVVDPRGYNEQFF
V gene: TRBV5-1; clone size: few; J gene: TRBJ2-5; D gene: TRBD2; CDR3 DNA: TGCGCCAGCAGCCCGGGCGATACTAGCGGGGTATTAGAGACCCAGTACTTC; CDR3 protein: CASSPGDTSGVLETQYF
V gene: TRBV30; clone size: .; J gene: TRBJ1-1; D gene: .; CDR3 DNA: TGTGCCTGGAGTCCCAAAGCGACGGTTGAAGCTTTCTTT; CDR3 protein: CAWSPKATVEAFF
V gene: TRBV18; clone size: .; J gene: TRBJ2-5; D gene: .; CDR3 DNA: TGTGCCAGCTCACCTCCACAGGGTGGGGAGACCCAGTACTTC; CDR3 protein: CASSPPQGGETQYF
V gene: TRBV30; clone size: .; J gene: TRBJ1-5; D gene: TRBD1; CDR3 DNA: TGTGCCTGTACACAGGGGGCTTCCCAGCCCCAGCATTTT; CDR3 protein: CACTQGASQPQHF
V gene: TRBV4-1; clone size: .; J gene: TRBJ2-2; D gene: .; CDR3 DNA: TGCGCCAGCAGCCAGACACCAGGGGCAGGGACCGGGGAGCTGTTTTTT; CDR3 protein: CASSQTPGAGTGELFF
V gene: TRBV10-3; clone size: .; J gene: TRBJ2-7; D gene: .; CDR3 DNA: TGTGCCATCAGTGGACGTAGGTCCGACTACGAGCAGTACTTC; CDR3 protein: CAISGRRSDYEQYF
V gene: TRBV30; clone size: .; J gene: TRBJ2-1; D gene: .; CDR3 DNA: TGTGCCTGGAGTGTACTGGGGGGACCCTACAATGAGCAGTTCTTC; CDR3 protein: CAWSVLGGPYNEQFF
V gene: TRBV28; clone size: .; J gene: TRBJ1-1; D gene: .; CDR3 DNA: TGTGCCAGCAGTTCCCCCGACTGGGGCACTGAAGCTTTCTTT; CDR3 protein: CASSSPDWGTEAFF
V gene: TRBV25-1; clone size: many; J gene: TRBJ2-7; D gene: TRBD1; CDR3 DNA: TGTGCCAGCAGTGGAGGGACAGGGGGCTTCTCCTACGAGCAGTACTTC; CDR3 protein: CASSGGTGGFSYEQYF
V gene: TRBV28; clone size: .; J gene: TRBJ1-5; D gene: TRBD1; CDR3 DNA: TGTGCCAGCAGTCCTGGACAGGGCAATCAGCCCCAGCATTTT; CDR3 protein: CASSPGQGNQPQHF
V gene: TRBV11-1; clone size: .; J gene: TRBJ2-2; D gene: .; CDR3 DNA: TGTGCCAGCAGCTTCAGGCGAACGGGGACGGGCGGGGAGCTGTTTTTT; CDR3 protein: CASSFRRTGTGGELFF